Listed here is a single TCR beta chain. The specificity of this receptor is unknown. Per-nucleotide qualities are absent, and no much larger clonotype sits a single base away. To sequence the TCRbeta CDR3 region, genomic DNA was isolated from the sorted cells. The immunoSEQ Assay was used to sequence the TCRbeta CDR3 regions. TCRdb carries this immuneACCESS record with in-frame sequences only. Its versions omit some clonotypes, under half of them owing to an unresolved V gene in the studies checked, with the rest unexplained. The sample contains 84,000 or so clones, 70% to 90% of them found a single time. The top ten constitute 0.25% to 0.3% of the sample. The sample originates from a study of OX40 agonist ivuxolimab in advanced cancers. Turning to the overall study: Ivuxolimab was an agonistic, fully human IgG2 monoclonal antibody directed against OX40 (CD134), a costimulatory receptor. Among the roughly 54 dose-escalation patients, 19 had hepatocellular carcinoma, roughly 15 melanoma, 9 renal cell carcinoma and 9 head and neck cancer. Prior anti-PD-1, anti-PD-L1 or anti-CTLA-4 therapy was permitted, and 30% to 50% of dose-escalation patients had received checkpoint inhibitors. Three dose-escalation patients achieved partial responses, one with hepatocellular carcinoma and two with cutaneous melanoma. The purpose of peripheral TCRbeta sequencing was to test whether ivuxolimab changed TCR sequence diversity and led to clonal T-cell expansion. The paper reports the monotherapy dose-escalation portion (N = 52 patients) of the phase I ivuxolimab trial. Intravenous ivuxolimab was administered to patients every 2 weeks at six dose levels: 0.01, 0.1, 0.3, 1.5, 3 and 10 mg/kg. A male proportion of approximately 83% and a mean age of approximately 62 years, ranging from 23 to 79, were recorded for the dose-escalation cohort. Points the paper makes about the study in general: At doses of 0.1 to 3.0 mg/kg, clonal expansion of both CD4+ and CD8+ blood T cells was observed from baseline to week 6. After ivuxolimab, CD8+ T cells had more expanded clones than CD4+ T cells on average. In the 0.1-3.0 mg/kg groups, partial responders were among the patients with the lowest normalized peripheral clonal expansion, particularly in CD8+ T cells. Which antigens the clonally expanded peripheral T cells were specific for was not determined. Low levels of normalized T-cell clonal expansion were also seen in some patients who did not respond.

Patients with a history of autoimmune disease or receiving systemic immunosuppression were excluded from the trial. Peripheral blood for TCR sequencing was collected from all dose cohorts at baseline, on cycle 4 day 1, and on cycle 7 day 1. The samples were drawn from a first-in-human, open-label, multicenter phase I dose-escalation trial of ivuxolimab. Adults with locally advanced or metastatic melanoma, renal cell carcinoma, hepatocellular carcinoma or head and neck squamous cell carcinoma were enrolled in the trial. Before TCR sequencing, CD4+ T cells and CD8+ T cells from peripheral blood were sorted into separate populations. Sequencing used CD4+ or CD8+ T cells sorted from blood, obtained in a trial of the OX40 agonist ivuxolimab. The sequence came from an adult with an advanced solid tumor such as melanoma, head and neck, liver or kidney cancer.

CDR3 protein: CASSNSRGRGNTEAFF. The DNA reads as follows: TGCGCCAGCAGCAACTCCAGGGGGCGTGGGAACACTGAAGCTTTCTTT. The chain uses TRBV10-2 and TRBJ1-1, with 8 central nucleotides matching TRBD1. The CDR3 runs 16 residues from the cysteine to the phenylalanine. The only DNA kept is the CDR3, 48 bases in frame from the first base. V is trimmed back by 6 bases and J by 1 base, and the junction contains 10 bases that no gene match accounts for. CDR1 and CDR2 are drawn from the germline V gene: WSHSY, SAAADI.